These 11 T cell receptor beta chains originate from one sample sequenced in a study of cytomegalovirus exposure and HLA in healthy donors. Use of 60 Vbeta and 13 Jbeta primers characterized the PCR. Assay used: immunoSEQ multiplex PCR; TCRdb lists only in-frame clones, some missing. The data show some 120,000 clones, about 75% seen once. What was sequenced was PBMCs. The source of these receptors is a woman aged 40 to 50 in good health and CMV-seropositive.

CDR3 amino acids: CATSRDPMTLATGELFF. In DNA, the CDR3 is TGTGCCACCAGCAGAGACCCCATGACCCTAGCGACCGGGGAGCTGTTTTTT. The J gene is TRBJ2-2, the V gene TRBV15; perhaps TRBD2 as D (6 bases). The CDR3 is made up of 17 amino acids. V shed 0 bases and J shed 5 bases, with 16 bases lying between them. Germline loops: CDR1 LNHNV, CDR2 YYDKDF (reference sequence).

V and J are TRBV19 and TRBJ2-7, with a tentative D call TRBD1 (5 bases). CDR3 length: 14 amino acids. Between the trimmed V and J ends, which lost 5 bases and 2 bases, there was a span of 13 bases. Germline CDR1 LNHDA, CDR2 SQIVND (reference sequence). The CDR3 DNA reads as TGTGCCAGTAGTCCCACAGGATGGACCTACGAGCAGTACTTC. This translates into CASSPTGWTYEQYF.

The rearrangement uses TRBV10-3 and TRBJ1-2; 12 bases are a match to TRBD1. The J segment lost 7 bases and the V segment lost 1 base, leaving 4 bases of the junction unmatched. Germline V gives CDR1 ENHRY, CDR2 SYGVKD. CDR3 length: 15 amino acids. The CDR3: CAISELGQGAVGYTF. CDR3 nucleotide sequence: TGTGCCATCAGTGAGTTGGGACAGGGGGCCGTTGGCTACACCTTC.

This chain uses TRBV5-1 with TRBJ1-1; D is undetermined. This CDR3 comprises 14 residues. Germline V gives CDR1 SGHRS, CDR2 YFSETQ. V gave up 3 bases and J gave up 1 base, with 10 bases separating them. The CDR3 DNA sequence: TGCGCCAGCAGCTCTTTAAGTAGGAACACTGAAGCTTTCTTT. This gives the protein CASSSLSRNTEAFF.

V usage is TRBV6-5 and J usage is TRBJ2-7; the D gene is possibly TRBD2 (6 bases). The CDR3 totals 14 residues. Trimming removed 2 bases from V and 4 bases from J, with 12 bases in between. Germline V gene data show CDR1 as MNHEY and CDR2 as SVGAGI. The DNA for the CDR3 is TGTGCCAGCAGTTACGGGACTCAACCATACGAGCAGTACTTC. Encoded protein: CASSYGTQPYEQYF.

V is TRBV11-1 and J is TRBJ1-1; 7 positions agree with TRBD1. The CDR3 sequence is 15 residues long. Germline lookup yields CDR1 SGHAT and CDR2 FQDESV (reference sequence). V lost 6 bases to trimming and J lost 5 bases; unmatched junction nucleotides: 12. The CDR3 sequence is CASSQTYTQGTEAFF. The CDR3 DNA sequence: TGTGCCAGCAGTCAAACTTATACACAGGGGACTGAAGCTTTCTTT.

V is TRBV19 and J is TRBJ2-5; D is ambiguous. The germline V and J ends were trimmed by 6 bases and 1 base, with 15 bases remaining between them. Germline lookup yields CDR1 LNHDA and CDR2 SQIVND (reference sequence). The CDR3 is 15 residues long. The CDR3 coding sequence is TGTGCCAGTAGAGCCTTCCTGGGCCCCCAAGAGACCCAGTACTTC. Encoded protein: CASRAFLGPQETQYF.

This clone showed up just once. This chain joins TRBV9 and TRBJ2-7, with D hard to call. There are 14 residues in the CDR3. Germline values: CDR1 SGDLS, CDR2 YYNGEE. V lost 0 bases and J 3 bases, leaving 10 bases between the germline ends. CDR3 amino acids: CASSVARSSYEQYF. CDR3 DNA sequence: TGTGCCAGCAGCGTAGCGAGATCGAGCTACGAGCAGTACTTC.

V and J are TRBV18 and TRBJ1-5; 7 nucleotides agree with TRBD1. Germline assignment: CDR1 KGHSH and CDR2 LQKENI. Trimming at V came to 6 bases and at J to 2 bases, leaving 7 bases not matched to a gene. The CDR3 extends over 15 amino acids. CDR3 bases: TGTGCCAGCTCGGCGGGACAGAGGGGCAATCAGCCCCAGCATTTT. Translating it yields CASSAGQRGNQPQHF.

This chain links TRBV12-5 with TRBJ2-5, with TRBD1 as a possible D gene (6 bases). The DNA end is a closer match to TRBJ2-7, so the J assignment may be wrong. The CDR3 runs to 14 residues. The germline V gene has CDR1 LGHNT and CDR2 FRNRAP. CDR3 amino acids: CASGLSFGQSEQYF. The CDR3 bases are TGTGCTAGTGGTTTGTCGTTCGGACAGTCCGAGCAGTACTTC.

The chain joins TRBV12-5 to TRBJ2-2; D is undetermined. The germline V gene has CDR1 LGHNT and CDR2 FRNRAP. The CDR3 is 10 residues long. Trimming shortened V by 10 bases and J by 8 bases, and 8 bases separated the two germline ends. For the CDR3, the DNA is TGTGCTACCTACCCGGGGGAGCTGTTTTTT. Translating it yields CATYPGELFF.